This T cell receptor (beta chain) was sequenced in a study of early T cells in non-severe SARS-CoV-2 infection listed by TCRdb under 2021. Broadly, across the study: TCR sequencing used bulk RNA from unsorted whole blood, so alpha and beta chains could not be paired.

For this chain, trimming is 4 bases at the V end and 9 bases at the J end, and the number of junction bases without a gene match is 2. The CDR3 runs 14 amino acids, cysteine and phenylalanine included. CDR3 DNA is the only sequence kept; it has 42 bases, read in frame from the first base. In the germline V gene, CDR1 corresponds to SGHTA and CDR2 to FQGNSA. Set within a cohort of healthcare workers in London, UK, this nested case-control study involved weekly PCR testing of nasopharyngeal swabs along with blood sampling. Healthcare workers were recruited during the week of the UK lockdown, between 23 and 31 March 2020, and followed weekly for up to 16 weeks. The paper as a whole reports these results and caveats: VDJdb matching was skewed toward anti-spike CD8 responses and likely underestimated virus-specific expansions by missing private and CD4 specificities.

This clonotype was seen more than once but under ten times. The target of this receptor is not known. No base quality values were provided; no much bigger clone lies one nucleotide off. The library was produced with 5' RACE. TCRdb lists the instrument as NextSeq 500. To correct for sequencing error and PCR bias, the TCR library protocol tagged individual cDNA molecules with unique molecular identifiers. Both TCR alpha and beta chains were sequenced, and tight co-correlation was observed between alpha and beta sequence abundances in each sample. The source study handled its data this way. Decombinator V4 was used to annotate TCR sequences for V gene, J gene and CDR3. TCRs were defined as expanded if a significant change between any two time points was detected under a Poisson model with p below 0.0001. TCR abundances were normalised to the total number of TCRs sequenced per sample and expressed as counts per million. MAIT TCRs were defined by TRAV1-2 paired with TRAJ12, TRAJ20 or TRAJ33, and iNKT TCRs by TRAV10 paired with TRAJ18. A search of VDJdb, accessed on 1 November 2021, was run for TCRs annotated to CMV, EBV and SARS-CoV-2, with TCRs annotated for multiple antigens excluded. TCRdb reran the public reads through fastp at Q25 and MiXCR, keeping productive beta chains. Identical CDR3 proteins give one entry, which carries the most common genes and DNA. TCRdb's processing, not the study's, gives the V and J calls here. The sample table records about 71,000 distinct CDR3 sequences; around 12% of these occur just once. The top ten hold around 2.9% of the sample.

Here the chain combines TRBV7-2 and TRBJ2-1, with 14 bases aligning to TRBD2. Here the sequenced sample was whole blood, taken at baseline. The clonotype originates from an adult who was a healthcare worker with PCR-confirmed SARS-CoV-2 infection or an uninfected control (not recorded which). The encoded CDR3 is CASSSGLAGGEQFF. The nucleotide sequence reads as follows: TGTGCCAGCAGCTCCGGACTAGCGGGGGGTGAGCAGTTCTTC.